The sequence of this TCR beta chain was determined in a study of CD8 T cells in Susac syndrome. V shed 8 bases, J shed 3 bases, and the junction held 4 bases outside the gene matches. Germline loops: CDR1 MRHNA, CDR2 SNTAGT. The CDR3 consists of 14 residues. cDNA came from around 0.5 to 1 ug RNA primed by random hexamers. Via MiXCR, TCRdb re-called the immunoSEQ multiplex PCR reads, giving one row per CDR3 protein. The sample has around 200,000 distinct CDR3 sequences; approximately 90% are singletons. CD8+ and CD4+ T cells were negatively isolated; TEMRA cells were FACS-enriched. Sample: CD8+ T cells from PBMCs. The sequence derives from a human donor with multiple sclerosis. The gene calls are TRBV6-4 and TRBJ2-5; 12 positions agree with TRBD2. CDR3 sequence (DNA): TGTGCCAGCGGGAGACTAGCGGGAGAAGAGACCCAGTACTTC. Translated: CASGRLAGEETQYF.